This TCR beta chain emerged from a study of T cells in Graves' hyperthyroidism and ophthalmopathy. The CDR3 loop spans 15 amino acids. V was cut by 6 bases and J by 4 bases, with 18 bases left in between. Germline values: CDR1 LGHDT, CDR2 YNNKEL (reference sequence). This clonotype was seen ten or more times. Amplification of TCR beta CDR3 regions was performed using RNA transcripts as template. The HTBI set primed first-round TCR CDR3 RT-PCR. TCRdb re-derived calls from the multiplex PCR reads in MiXCR, one entry per CDR3 protein. Among around 430,000 distinct CDR3 sequences listed, about 15% were seen once.

This TCR was sampled from a woman aged 30 to 39 with Graves' hyperthyroidism. The sequenced sample consisted of blood. This chain links TRBV3-1 with TRBJ1-1, with D possibly matching TRBD1 (6 bases). CDR3 amino acids: CASSLRQAGVTEAFF. In DNA, the CDR3 is TGTGCCAGCAGTCTTCGACAGGCTGGGGTCACTGAAGCTTTCTTT. Complete variable domain (other parts from reference TRBV3-1 and TRBJ1-1): DTAVSQTPKYLVTQMGNDKSIKCEQNLGHDTMYWYKQDSKKFLKIMFSYNNKELIINETVPNRFSPKSPDKAHLNLHINSLELGDSAVYFCASSLRQAGVTEAFFGQGTRLTVV.